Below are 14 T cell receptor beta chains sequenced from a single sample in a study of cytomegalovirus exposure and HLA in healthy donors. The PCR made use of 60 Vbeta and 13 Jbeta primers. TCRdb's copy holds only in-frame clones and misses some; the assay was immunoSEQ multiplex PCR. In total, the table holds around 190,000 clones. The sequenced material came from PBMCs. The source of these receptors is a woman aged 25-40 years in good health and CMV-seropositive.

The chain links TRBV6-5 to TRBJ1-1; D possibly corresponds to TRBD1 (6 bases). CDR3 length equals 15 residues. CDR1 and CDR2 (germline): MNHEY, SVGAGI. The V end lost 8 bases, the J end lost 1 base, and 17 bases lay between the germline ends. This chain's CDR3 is CASGALDRPNTEAFF. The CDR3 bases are TGTGCCAGCGGAGCTTTAGACAGGCCGAACACTGAAGCTTTCTTT.

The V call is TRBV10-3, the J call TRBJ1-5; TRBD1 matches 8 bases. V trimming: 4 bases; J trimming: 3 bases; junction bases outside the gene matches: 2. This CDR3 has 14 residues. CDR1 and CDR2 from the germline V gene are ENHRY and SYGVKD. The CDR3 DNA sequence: TGTGCCATCAGTGGGCAGGGGGCCAATCAGCCCCAGCATTTT. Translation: CAISGQGANQPQHF.

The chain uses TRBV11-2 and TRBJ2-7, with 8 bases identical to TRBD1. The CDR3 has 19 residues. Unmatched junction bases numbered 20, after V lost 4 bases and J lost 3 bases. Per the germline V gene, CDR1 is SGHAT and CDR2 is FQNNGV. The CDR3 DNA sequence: TGTGCCAGCAGCTCGGGGGCGGACAGGGTATTCTCATCCCACTACGAGCAGTACTTC. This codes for CASSSGADRVFSSHYEQYF.

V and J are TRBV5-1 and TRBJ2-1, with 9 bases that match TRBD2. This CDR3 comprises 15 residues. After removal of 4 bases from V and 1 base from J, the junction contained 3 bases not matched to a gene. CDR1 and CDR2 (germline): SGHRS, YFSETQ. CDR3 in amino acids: CASSPTSGSYNEQFF. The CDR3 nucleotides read TGCGCCAGCAGCCCGACTAGCGGTTCCTACAATGAGCAGTTCTTC.

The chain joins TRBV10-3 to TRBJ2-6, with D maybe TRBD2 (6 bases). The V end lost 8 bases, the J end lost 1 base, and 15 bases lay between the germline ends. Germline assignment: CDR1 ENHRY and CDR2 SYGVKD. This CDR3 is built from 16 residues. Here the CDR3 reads CAISPGGESGANVLTF. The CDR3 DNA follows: TGTGCCATCTCCCCTGGCGGGGAATCTGGGGCCAACGTCCTGACTTTC.

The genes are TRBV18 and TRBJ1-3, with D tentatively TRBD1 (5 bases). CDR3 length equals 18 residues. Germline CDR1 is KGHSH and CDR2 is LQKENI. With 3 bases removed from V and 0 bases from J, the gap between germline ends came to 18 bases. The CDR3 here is CASSPYVGTADSGNTIYF. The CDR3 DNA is TGTGCCAGCTCACCGTACGTTGGGACTGCCGACTCTGGAAACACCATATATTTT.

The CDR3 DNA is TGTGCCAGCAGCTCAGTAGATACGCAGTATTTT. This sequence encodes CASSSVDTQYF. The chain joins TRBV7-9 to TRBJ2-3; D is ambiguous. V was clipped by 4 bases and J by 5 bases, with 4 bases between them. The CDR3 extends over 11 amino acids. Per the germline V gene, CDR1 is SEHNR and CDR2 is FQNEAQ (reference sequence).

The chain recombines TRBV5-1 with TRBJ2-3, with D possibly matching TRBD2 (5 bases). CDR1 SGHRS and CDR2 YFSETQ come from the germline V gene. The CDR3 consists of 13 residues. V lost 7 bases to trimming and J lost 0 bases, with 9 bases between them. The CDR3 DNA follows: TGCGCCAGCGCGGGTTCTAGCACAGATACGCAGTATTTT. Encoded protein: CASAGSSTDTQYF. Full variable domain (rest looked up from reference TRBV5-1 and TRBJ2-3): KAGVTQTPRYLIKTRGQQVTLSCSPISGHRSVSWYQQTPGQGLQFLFEYFSETQRNKGNFPGRFSGRQFSNSRSEMNVSTLELGDSALYLCASAGSSTDTQYFGPGTRLTVL.

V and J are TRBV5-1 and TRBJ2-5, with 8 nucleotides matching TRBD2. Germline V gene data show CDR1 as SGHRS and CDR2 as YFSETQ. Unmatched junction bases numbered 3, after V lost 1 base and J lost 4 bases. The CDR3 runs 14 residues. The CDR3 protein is CASSLKLAGETQYF. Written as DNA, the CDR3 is TGCGCCAGCAGCTTGAAGCTAGCGGGAGAGACCCAGTACTTC.

The CDR3 coding sequence is TGTGCCAGCAGCCGGGACTTCTACAATGAGCAGTTCTTC. It encodes CASSRDFYNEQFF. The rearrangement uses TRBV5-6 and TRBJ2-1; possible D gene TRBD2, 6 bases. V lost 4 bases to trimming and J lost 3 bases, with 8 bases between them. This CDR3 has 13 residues. The V gene's germline CDR1 is SGHDT and CDR2 YYEEEE.

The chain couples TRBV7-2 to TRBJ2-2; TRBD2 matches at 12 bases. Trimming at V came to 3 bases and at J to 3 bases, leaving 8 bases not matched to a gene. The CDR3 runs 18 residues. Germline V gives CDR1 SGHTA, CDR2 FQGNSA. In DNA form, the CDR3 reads TGTGCCAGCAGCTTGCGACTAGCGGGGGCCGGGGACACCGGGGAGCTGTTTTTT. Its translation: CASSLRLAGAGDTGELFF.

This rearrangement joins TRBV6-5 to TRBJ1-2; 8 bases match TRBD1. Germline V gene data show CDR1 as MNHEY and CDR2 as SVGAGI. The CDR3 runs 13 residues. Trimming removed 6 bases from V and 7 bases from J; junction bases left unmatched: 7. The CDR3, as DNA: TGTGCCAGCAGCAACGCAGGGGGCGGTGGCTACACCTTC. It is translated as CASSNAGGGGYTF.

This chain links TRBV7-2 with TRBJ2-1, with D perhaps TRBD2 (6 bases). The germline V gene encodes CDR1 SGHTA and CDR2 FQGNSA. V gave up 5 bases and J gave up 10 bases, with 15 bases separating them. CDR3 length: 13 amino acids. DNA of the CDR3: TGTGCCAGCAGCCAAGAGCTAGCGAGCGAGCAGTTCTTC. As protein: CASSQELASEQFF.

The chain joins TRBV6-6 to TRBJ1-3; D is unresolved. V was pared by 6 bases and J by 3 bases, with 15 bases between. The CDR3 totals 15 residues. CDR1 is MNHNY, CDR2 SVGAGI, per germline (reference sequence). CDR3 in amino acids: CASSPPGSGGNTIYF. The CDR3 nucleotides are TGTGCCAGCAGCCCTCCAGGAAGTGGTGGAAACACCATATATTTT.